The 10 T cell receptor beta chains listed next were all sequenced from one sample in a study of cytomegalovirus exposure and HLA in healthy donors. PCR primers comprised 60 Vbeta and 13 Jbeta primers. Clones were read by immunoSEQ multiplex PCR, and TCRdb kept only the in-frame ones, dropping some. The table has around 200,000 clones, just over 75% seen once. Sequencing was performed on PBMCs. The receptors shown here come from a woman aged 55-70 years in good health and CMV-seropositive.

The table lists this clone with a few counts. The chain is built from TRBV11-2 and TRBJ1-2, with D possibly being TRBD1 (6 bases). The CDR3 consists of 14 residues. V lost 6 bases and J 2 bases, leaving 13 bases between the germline ends. CDR1 is SGHAT, CDR2 FQNNGV, per germline. Here the CDR3 reads CASSRDTPNYGYTF. The CDR3, as DNA: TGTGCCAGCAGTCGGGACACCCCAAACTATGGCTACACCTTC.

The rearrangement joins TRBV18 to TRBJ1-5; 7 nucleotides agree with TRBD1. V was clipped by 6 bases and J by 5 bases; unmatched bases: 10. Germline CDR1 KGHSH, CDR2 LQKENI. The CDR3 is 15 residues long. In DNA, the CDR3 is TGTGCCAGCTCGCTACTAAGGGGGCCTGATCAGCCCCAGCATTTT. Amino acids: CASSLLRGPDQPQHF.

V usage is TRBV16 and J usage is TRBJ2-1; 12 nucleotides agree with TRBD2. With V trimmed by 4 bases and J by 3 bases, 4 bases remained unmatched. The germline CDR1 and CDR2 sequences are KGHSY and FQNENV. CDR3 length: 16 residues. The CDR3 sequence is CASSPGLAGYYNEQFF. In DNA form, the CDR3 reads TGTGCCAGCAGCCCCGGACTAGCGGGATACTACAATGAGCAGTTCTTC.

The chain joins TRBV7-3 to TRBJ1-1; no reliable D call. The CDR3 has 14 amino acids. CDR1 and CDR2 (germline): SGHTA, FQGTGA. With 2 bases removed from V and 0 bases from J, the gap between germline ends came to 7 bases. CDR3 nucleotide sequence: TGTGCCAGCAGCTTACGCAGGTTGAACACTGAAGCTTTCTTT. It encodes CASSLRRLNTEAFF.

The chain couples TRBV4-2 to TRBJ2-5; D perhaps matches TRBD1 (5 bases). Germline loops: CDR1 LGHNA, CDR2 YNFKEQ. The CDR3 is 15 amino acids. Trimming removed 7 bases from V and 0 bases from J, with 15 bases in between. This CDR3 is CASTKDTWYQETQYF. The CDR3 DNA sequence: TGTGCCAGCACCAAGGACACCTGGTACCAAGAGACCCAGTACTTC.

The gene calls are TRBV4-2 and TRBJ2-7; 7 positions agree with TRBD2. Germline V gene lookup returns CDR1 LGHNA and CDR2 YNFKEQ. V gave up 3 bases and J gave up 2 bases; unmatched junction bases: 4. This CDR3 spans 14 amino acids. As DNA, the CDR3 is TGTGCCAGCAGCCAGACAAGCGGGGCCTACGAGCAGTACTTC. Residues: CASSQTSGAYEQYF.

V gene TRBV30 combines with J gene TRBJ1-1, with TRBD1 matching 9 bases. After removal of 5 bases from V and 6 bases from J, the junction contained 7 bases not matched to a gene. This CDR3 comprises 13 residues. Germline V lookup: CDR1 GTSNPN, CDR2 SVGIG (reference sequence). CDR3 DNA sequence: TGTGCCTGGGGGACAGGGCGGGGACCTGAAGCTTTCTTT. This codes for CAWGTGRGPEAFF.

This rearrangement joins TRBV27 to TRBJ1-5; D uncertain. Between the trimmed V and J ends, which lost 4 bases and 1 base, there was a span of 8 bases. The germline gives CDR1 MNHEY, CDR2 SMNVEV (reference sequence). The length of the CDR3 is 14 residues. The CDR3 bases are TGTGCCAGCAGTTATGAGCGGAGCAATCAGCCCCAGCATTTT. Encoded protein: CASSYERSNQPQHF.

The gene calls are TRBV7-8 and TRBJ2-2, with 7 nucleotides matching TRBD2. The CDR3 is 16 amino acids. Germline V gene sequence: CDR1 SGHVS, CDR2 FQNEAQ. V lost 1 base, J lost 6 bases, and 8 bases stayed unmatched. CDR3 sequence: CASSLVGQGGPGELFF. DNA of the CDR3: TGTGCCAGCAGCTTAGTCGGGCAGGGAGGGCCCGGGGAGCTGTTTTTT.

The V gene is TRBV7-9, the J gene TRBJ1-1; D is unresolved. V was pared by 6 bases and J by 0 bases, with 8 bases between. The CDR3 is 13 amino acids. From germline, CDR1 is SEHNR and CDR2 FQNEAQ (reference sequence). This CDR3 reads CASRSGMNTEAFF. The CDR3 nucleotides are TGTGCCAGCAGGAGCGGGATGAACACTGAAGCTTTCTTT.